This T cell receptor (beta chain) came from a study of blood T cells in healthy people across ages (dated by TCRdb to the mid-2010s). With respect to the entire study: Template switching captured roughly one uniquely barcoded TCR beta cDNA molecule per two T cells in model experiments. Using deep sequencing normalized with unique cDNA molecular identifiers, the study measured how TCR beta repertoire diversity changes with age. Four age groups were formed from the donors: young (average about 16 years), middle-aged (approximately 40), aged (around 62) and long-lived (roughly 88). To avoid experimental bias, donors of different ages were distributed randomly across sequencing lanes. The study analyzed two additional independent replicas of 1 million unique cDNA reads from the same blood draw for two donors, one aged 18 to 30 and one aged 80 or older.

The approximately 41 donors, aged roughly 6 to 95 years, were systemically healthy Caucasian individuals from Russia. Each donor gave ten milliliters of peripheral blood, collected into EDTA-treated Vacutainer tubes. Ficoll-Paque density-gradient centrifugation was used to isolate PBMCs, with at least 7 million obtained per sample. Trizol reagent was used to extract total RNA from PBMCs, with at least 5 micrograms per sample. Naive CD45RAhigh/CD27high T cell percentages were measured by flow cytometry on a PBMC aliquot from every donor. The paper's findings and limits, for the study overall: Because the CMV infection status of the donors was unknown, age-related changes in expanded clonotypes may potentially have been confounded. Bulk unsorted PBMC profiling prevented conclusive comparison of naive and antigen-experienced compartments. Observed TCR beta diversity correlated strongly with the percentage of naive T cells measured by flow cytometry. As age increased, observed TCR beta diversity per million T cells dropped in a roughly linear way, and a significant reduction was already evident by age about 40. Total diversity estimates from one million sequenced T cells were considered lower bounds and underestimates. Compared with the aged group, more naive CD4+ T cells, fewer expanded clones and increased TCR diversity were shown by the long-lived group, suggesting age selection.

Trimming at the junction amounts to 0 bases on V and 0 bases on J, and the germline ends lie 9 bases apart. The CDR3 runs 16 residues from the cysteine to the phenylalanine. Only CDR3 DNA remains: 48 bases, in frame from the first base. The CDR1 and CDR2 encoded by the germline V gene are LGHNA and YNFKEQ. Details on this clonotype: No antigen is known for it. A much bigger clone sits one base away, suggesting this may be a read error.

The library was generated by 5' RACE. The sequencing machine was an Illumina HiSeq 2500. The second PCR ran for roughly 7 to 11 cycles and used a J-beta primer mix along with a sample-barcoded 5' primer. A unique molecular identifier was introduced onto each TCR beta cDNA molecule by a template-switch 5' adaptor carrying 12 random nucleotides. Each sample yielded at least 2.5 million CDR3-containing paired-end reads. The Mint cDNA synthesis kit, primed by a TRBC-specific oligonucleotide, was used to synthesize first-strand cDNA from all RNA. Following uracil-DNA glycosylase treatment, a first 18-cycle PCR with universal primers M1SS and BC2_uni_R was performed on all cDNA. In the source study's methods: Normalization of each sample was performed by random selection of 1 million high-quality reads, each carrying a distinct molecular identifier. Instead of being binned into consensus sequences, reads with shared molecular identifiers were discarded. MiTCR, with a Q25 quality threshold and the strictest error-elimination algorithm, was used for CDR3 identification, clonotype clustering and error correction. A nonparametric unseen species model using Euler transformation provided a lower-bound estimate of total TCR beta diversity. TCRdb passed the public sequencing reads through fastp at Q25 and MiXCR, retaining productive beta sequences. Each record represents a unique CDR3 protein, reported with the most common genes and DNA among its rows. The V and J calls, along with clone size, are taken from TCRdb and not from the paper's own processing. Present in this sample are about 780,000 distinct CDR3 sequences, less than 60% of which were seen just once. The ten largest account for over 15% of the sample.

The V and J segments used are TRBV4-2 and TRBJ2-1, with a tentative D gene TRBD2 over 6 matching bases. Sequenced sample: blood. The source of this sequence is an elderly man in good health. The nucleotide sequence is TGTGCCAGCAGCCAAGATTACGGGAGCTCCTACAATGAGCAGTTCTTC. Its translation reads: CASSQDYGSSYNEQFF.